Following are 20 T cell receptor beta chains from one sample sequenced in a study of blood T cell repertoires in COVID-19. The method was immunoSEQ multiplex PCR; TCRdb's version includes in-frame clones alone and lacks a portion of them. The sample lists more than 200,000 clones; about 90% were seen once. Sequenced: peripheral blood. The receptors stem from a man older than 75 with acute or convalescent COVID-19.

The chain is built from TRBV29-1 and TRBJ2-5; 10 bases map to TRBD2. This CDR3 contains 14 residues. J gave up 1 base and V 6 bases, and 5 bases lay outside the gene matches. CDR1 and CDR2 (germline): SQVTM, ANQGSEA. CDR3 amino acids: CSVSRTSGQETQYF. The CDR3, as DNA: TGCAGCGTCTCGAGGACTAGCGGCCAAGAGACCCAGTACTTC.

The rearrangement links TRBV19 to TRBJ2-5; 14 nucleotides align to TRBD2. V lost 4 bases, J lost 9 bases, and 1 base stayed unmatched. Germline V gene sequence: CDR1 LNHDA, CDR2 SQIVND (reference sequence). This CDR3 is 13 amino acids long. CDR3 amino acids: CASSTTSGRAQYF. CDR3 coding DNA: TGTGCCAGTAGTACGACTAGCGGGAGGGCCCAGTACTTC.

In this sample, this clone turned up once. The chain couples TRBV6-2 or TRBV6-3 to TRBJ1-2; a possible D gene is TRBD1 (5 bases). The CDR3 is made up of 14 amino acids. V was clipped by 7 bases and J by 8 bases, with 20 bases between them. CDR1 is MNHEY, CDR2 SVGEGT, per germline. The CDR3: CASTPGGAPRGYTF. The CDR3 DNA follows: TGTGCCAGCACCCCGGGGGGTGCACCGCGGGGCTACACCTTC.

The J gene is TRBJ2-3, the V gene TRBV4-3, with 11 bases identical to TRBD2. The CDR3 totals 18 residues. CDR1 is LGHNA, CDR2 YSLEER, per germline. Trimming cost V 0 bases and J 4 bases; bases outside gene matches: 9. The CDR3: CASSQDSIAGGRADTQYF. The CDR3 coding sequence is TGCGCCAGCAGCCAAGATAGTATAGCGGGGGGGCGGGCAGATACGCAGTATTTT.

The CDR3 is CASSQAGFTYEQYF. For the CDR3, the DNA is TGCGCCAGCAGCCAAGCGGGGTTCACCTACGAGCAGTACTTC. V gene TRBV4-1 combines with J gene TRBJ2-7; D possibly corresponds to TRBD2 (5 bases). V was cut by 1 base and J by 2 bases, with 9 bases left in between. This CDR3 has 14 amino acids. CDR1 and CDR2 from the germline V gene are MGHRA and YSYEKL.

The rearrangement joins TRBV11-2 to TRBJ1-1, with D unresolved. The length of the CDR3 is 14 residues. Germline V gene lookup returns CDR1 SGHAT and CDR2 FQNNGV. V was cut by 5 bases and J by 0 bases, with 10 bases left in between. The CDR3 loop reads CASSARRVNTEAFF. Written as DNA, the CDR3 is TGTGCCAGCAGCGCCCGACGGGTGAACACTGAAGCTTTCTTT. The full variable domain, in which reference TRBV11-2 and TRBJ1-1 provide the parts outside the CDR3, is EAGVAQSPRYKIIEKRQSVAFWCNPISGHATLYWYQQILGQGPKLLIQFQNNGVVDDSQLPKDRFSAERLKGVDSTLKIQPAKLEDSAVYLCASSARRVNTEAFFGQGTRLTVV.

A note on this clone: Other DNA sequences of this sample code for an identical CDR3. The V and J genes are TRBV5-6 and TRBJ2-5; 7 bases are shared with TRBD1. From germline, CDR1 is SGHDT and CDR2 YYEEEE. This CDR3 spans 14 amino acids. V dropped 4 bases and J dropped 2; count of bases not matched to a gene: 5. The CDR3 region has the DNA TGTGCCAGCAGCCCTACAGGGGTTCAAGAGACCCAGTACTTC. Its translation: CASSPTGVQETQYF.

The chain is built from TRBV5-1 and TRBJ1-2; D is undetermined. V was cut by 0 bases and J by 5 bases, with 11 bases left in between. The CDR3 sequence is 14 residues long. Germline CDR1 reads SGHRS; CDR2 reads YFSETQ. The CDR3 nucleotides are TGCGCCAGCAGCTTGGAAGCAGGAATATATGGCTACACCTTC. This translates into CASSLEAGIYGYTF. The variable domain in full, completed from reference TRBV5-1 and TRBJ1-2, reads KAGVTQTPRYLIKTRGQQVTLSCSPISGHRSVSWYQQTPGQGLQFLFEYFSETQRNKGNFPGRFSGRQFSNSRSEMNVSTLELGDSALYLCASSLEAGIYGYTFGSGTRLTVV.

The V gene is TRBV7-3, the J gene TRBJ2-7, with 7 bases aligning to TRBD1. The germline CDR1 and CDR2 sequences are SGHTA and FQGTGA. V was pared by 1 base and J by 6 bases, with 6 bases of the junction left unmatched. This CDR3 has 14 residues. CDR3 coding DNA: TGTGCCAGCAGCTTAAAGGGACAGCAGAGCGAGCAGTACTTC. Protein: CASSLKGQQSEQYF.

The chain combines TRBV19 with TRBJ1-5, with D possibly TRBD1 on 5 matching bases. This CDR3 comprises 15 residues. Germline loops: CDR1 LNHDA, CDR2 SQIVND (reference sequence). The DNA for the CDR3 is TGTGCTTCGAAGCAGGGTTTTTATAGCAATCAGCCCCAGCATTTT. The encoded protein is CASKQGFYSNQPQHF.

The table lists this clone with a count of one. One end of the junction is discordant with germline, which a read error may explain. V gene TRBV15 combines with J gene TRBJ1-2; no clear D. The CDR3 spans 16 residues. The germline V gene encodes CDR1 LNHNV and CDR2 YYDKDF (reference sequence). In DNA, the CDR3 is TGTGCCACCAGCGGAGATTACACGGGTAGTCCCTATGGCTACACCTTC. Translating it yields CATSGDYTGSPYGYTF.

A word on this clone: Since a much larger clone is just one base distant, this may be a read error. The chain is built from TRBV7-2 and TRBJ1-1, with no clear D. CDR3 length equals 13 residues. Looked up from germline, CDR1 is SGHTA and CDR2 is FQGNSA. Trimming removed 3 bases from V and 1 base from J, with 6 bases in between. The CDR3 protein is CASSFTENTEAFF. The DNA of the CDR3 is TGTGCCAGCAGCTTTACAGAGAACACTGAAGCTTTCTTT.

The CDR3 spells CASSYSQGRGQPQHF. In DNA, the CDR3 is TGTGCCAGCAGTTACTCACAGGGTCGAGGTCAGCCCCAGCATTTT. The V and J genes are TRBV6-6 and TRBJ1-5, with D possibly being TRBD1 (6 bases). The CDR3 extends over 15 amino acids. V was clipped by 0 bases and J by 6 bases, with 12 bases between them. Germline lookup yields CDR1 MNHNY and CDR2 SVGAGI (reference sequence).

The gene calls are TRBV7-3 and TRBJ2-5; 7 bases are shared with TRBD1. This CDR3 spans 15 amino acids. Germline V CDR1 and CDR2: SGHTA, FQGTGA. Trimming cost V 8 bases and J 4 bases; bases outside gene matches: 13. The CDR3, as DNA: TGTGCCAGCGCAACCGGAACAGGGGTAGGAGAGACCCAGTACTTC. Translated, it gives CASATGTGVGETQYF. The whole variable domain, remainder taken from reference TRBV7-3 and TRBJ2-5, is GAGVSQTPSNKVTEKGKYVELRCDPISGHTALYWYRQSLGQGPEFLIYFQGTGAADDSGLPNDRFFAVRPEGSVSTLKIQRTERGDSAVYLCASATGTGVGETQYFGPGTRLLVL.

The CDR3 spells CASRSQGERNGYTF. The CDR3 DNA reads TGTGCCAGTAGATCACAGGGGGAGCGAAATGGCTACACCTTC. This rearrangement joins TRBV19 to TRBJ1-2; the match to TRBD1 covers 8 bases. V shed 6 bases and J 6 bases; nucleotides not matched to a gene: 9. The CDR3 length is 14 residues. Germline V lookup: CDR1 LNHDA, CDR2 SQIVND (reference sequence).

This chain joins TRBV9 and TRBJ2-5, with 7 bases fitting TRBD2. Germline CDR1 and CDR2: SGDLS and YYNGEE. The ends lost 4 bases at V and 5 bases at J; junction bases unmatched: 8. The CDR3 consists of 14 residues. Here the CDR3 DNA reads TGTGCCAGCAGCTCCCGTCCCGGGGGGGAGACCCAGTACTTC. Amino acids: CASSSRPGGETQYF.

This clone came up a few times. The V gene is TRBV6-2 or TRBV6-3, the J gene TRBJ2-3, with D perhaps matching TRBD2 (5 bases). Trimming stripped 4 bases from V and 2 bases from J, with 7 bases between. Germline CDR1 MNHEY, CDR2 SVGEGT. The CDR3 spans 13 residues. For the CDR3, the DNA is TGTGCCAGCAGTTTCGGGGTCACAGATACGCAGTATTTT. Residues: CASSFGVTDTQYF.

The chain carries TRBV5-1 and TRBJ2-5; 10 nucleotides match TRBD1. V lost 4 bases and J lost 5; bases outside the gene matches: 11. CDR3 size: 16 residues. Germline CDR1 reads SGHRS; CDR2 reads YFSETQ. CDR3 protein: CASSGGRQGAGETQYF. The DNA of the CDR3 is TGCGCCAGCAGCGGTGGGAGACAGGGGGCTGGGGAGACCCAGTACTTC.

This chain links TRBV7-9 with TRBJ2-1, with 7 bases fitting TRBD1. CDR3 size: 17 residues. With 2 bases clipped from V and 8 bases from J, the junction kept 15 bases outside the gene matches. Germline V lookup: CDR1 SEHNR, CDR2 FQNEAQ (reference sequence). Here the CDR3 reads CASSLRIRDRESHEQFF. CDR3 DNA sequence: TGTGCCAGCAGCTTAAGAATCCGAGACAGGGAGTCCCATGAGCAGTTCTTC.

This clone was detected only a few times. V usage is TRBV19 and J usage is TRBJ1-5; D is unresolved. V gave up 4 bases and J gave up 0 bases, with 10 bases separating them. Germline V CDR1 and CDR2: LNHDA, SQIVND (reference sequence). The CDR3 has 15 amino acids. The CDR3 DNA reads TGTGCCAGTAGTAGGCTGATCAATAGCAATCAGCCCCAGCATTTT. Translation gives CASSRLINSNQPQHF.